This TCR beta chain appears in the sequencing data of a study of cytomegalovirus exposure and HLA in healthy donors. It was with 60 Vbeta and 13 Jbeta primers that the PCR ran. Here immunoSEQ multiplex PCR was the method, and the copy in TCRdb shows in-frame clones only, minus some. Its clone listing holds around 76,000 clones. On this clone: The antigen remains undetermined.

Study observations and caveats: The authors confirmed in vitro that a few CMV-associated chains were specific for CMV antigens. From TCR beta sequences, most subjects' HLA-A and HLA-B alleles were reportedly predicted accurately. Sequencing likely generated an artifact that appeared as a cluster of highly shared sequence variants.

Germline V gene lookup returns CDR1 LNHDA and CDR2 SQIVND (reference sequence). The CDR3 contains 14 residues. Trimming stripped 5 bases from V and 5 bases from J, with 16 bases between. The V and J genes are TRBV19 and TRBJ2-7, with a weak D call TRBD1 (5 bases). The clonotype comes from a woman aged 55-75 years in good health and CMV-seronegative. The sequenced material came from PBMCs. CDR3 sequence (DNA): TGTGCCAGTAGTCCGTTGAGACAGCCGAACGAGCAGTACTTC. Residues: CASSPLRQPNEQYF.